These 6 T cell receptor beta chains share one sample of origin, sequenced in a study of cytomegalovirus exposure and HLA in healthy donors. Repertoires were generated with immunoSEQ multiplex PCR, while TCRdb's copy carries only in-frame clones and drops some. The profile shows 120,000 to 150,000 clones, about 86% of them singletons. Sequencing used PBMCs. These TCRs come from a woman aged 18-29 years in good health and CMV-seropositive.

This sequence joins TRBV28 and TRBJ1-1, with a possible D match to TRBD1 (6 bases). This CDR3 comprises 14 residues. Trimming took 6 bases from V and 3 from J, leaving 14 bases between them. Germline V CDR1 and CDR2: MDHEN, SYDVKM. The CDR3 region is CASRKQGRDTEAFF. As DNA, the CDR3 is TGTGCCAGCAGGAAACAGGGTAGGGACACTGAAGCTTTCTTT.

The chain joins TRBV7-2 to TRBJ2-3, with 9 positions matching TRBD2. This CDR3 has 15 amino acids. Trimming cost V 4 bases and J 5 bases; bases outside gene matches: 7. The germline V gene has CDR1 SGHTA and CDR2 FQGNSA. This CDR3 is CASSSAGGPGDTQYF. CDR3 bases: TGTGCCAGCAGCTCGGCGGGGGGGCCGGGAGATACGCAGTATTTT.

This clone occurred a few times. The genes are TRBV6-1 and TRBJ1-3; 7 bases are shared with TRBD1. CDR3 length equals 16 residues. The germline V gene has CDR1 MNHNS and CDR2 SASEGT. V trimming: 3 bases; J trimming: 0 bases; junction bases outside the gene matches: 5. This CDR3 reads CASSEYRGASGNTIYF. The CDR3 DNA reads as TGTGCCAGCAGTGAGTACAGGGGAGCCTCTGGAAACACCATATATTTT.

The J gene is TRBJ1-2, the V gene TRBV6-5; a possible D gene is TRBD1 (5 bases). The CDR3 runs to 12 residues. Germline-derived CDR1 and CDR2 are MNHEY and SVGAGI. V lost 8 bases and J 1 base, leaving 8 bases between the germline ends. CDR3 residues: CASGTFNYGYTF. CDR3 coding DNA: TGTGCCAGCGGGACTTTTAACTATGGCTACACCTTC.

The CDR3 region is CASSRDSRFSPLHF. DNA for the CDR3: TGTGCCAGCAGTAGGGACAGCAGGTTTTCACCCCTCCACTTT. The J gene is TRBJ1-6, the V gene TRBV27; 7 nucleotides align to TRBD1. The germline CDR1 and CDR2 sequences are MNHEY and SMNVEV (reference sequence). V was clipped by 5 bases and J by 9 bases; unmatched bases: 7. This CDR3 spans 14 amino acids.

The V gene is TRBV5-1, the J gene TRBJ2-2, with TRBD1 matching over 8 bases. The CDR3 is 16 amino acids. Germline V CDR1 and CDR2: SGHRS, YFSETQ. V trimming: 3 bases; J trimming: 1 base; junction bases outside the gene matches: 5. The CDR3 DNA reads as TGCGCCAGCAGCTGGGGGACAGGCGTGAACACCGGGGAGCTGTTTTTT. Residues: CASSWGTGVNTGELFF.